The next 21 T cell receptor beta chains were all read from a single sample in a study of blood T cell repertoires in COVID-19. Sequencing used immunoSEQ multiplex PCR; TCRdb keeps in-frame clones, though not all of them. The profile covers nearly 90,000 clones, with approximately 89% appearing a single time and 0.47% taken by the ten largest. The sample was peripheral blood. These receptors were collected from a man in his fifties or sixties with acute or convalescent COVID-19.

V is TRBV7-3 and J is TRBJ2-1; D is undetermined. Per the germline V gene, CDR1 is SGHTA and CDR2 is FQGTGA. V lost 6 bases, J lost 0 bases, and 9 bases lay in between. The CDR3 has 14 residues. CDR3 sequence (DNA): TGTGCCAGCAGTCTCTCGAGCTCCTACAATGAGCAGTTCTTC. Its protein is CASSLSSSYNEQFF. Variable domain in full (rest from reference TRBV7-3 and TRBJ2-1): GAGVSQTPSNKVTEKGKYVELRCDPISGHTALYWYRQSLGQGPEFLIYFQGTGAADDSGLPNDRFFAVRPEGSVSTLKIQRTERGDSAVYLCASSLSSSYNEQFFGPGTRLTVL.

This clone was counted a few times. The chain employs TRBV7-3 and TRBJ2-2; D gene ambiguous. The CDR3 runs to 14 residues. Germline V gene lookup returns CDR1 SGHTA and CDR2 FQGTGA. Trimming took 2 bases from V and 6 from J, leaving 10 bases between them. The DNA of the CDR3 is TGTGCCAGCAGCTTAGATAGAGCTTCCGGGGAGCTGTTTTTT. Its protein is CASSLDRASGELFF.

V gene TRBV21-1 combines with J gene TRBJ1-1. TRBV21-1 counts as a pseudogene. This CDR3 is 18 amino acids long. The CDR3 coding sequence is TGTGCCAGCAGCAAAAAGGAGGAAAACAGAACAATGAACACTGAAGCTTTCTTT. This translates into CASSKKEENRTMNTEAFF.

V gene TRBV12-5 combines with J gene TRBJ2-2; D is uncertain. V lost 6 bases and J lost 0, with 14 bases in between. Germline CDR1 LGHNT, CDR2 FRNRAP. The CDR3 covers 16 residues. The CDR3 DNA reads TGTGCTAGTGGCCACCCTCAGGCCGCGAACACCGGGGAGCTGTTTTTT. Amino acid sequence: CASGHPQAANTGELFF.

The table lists this clone with a count of one. The rearrangement joins TRBV5-5 to TRBJ2-7; D may be TRBD1 (5 bases). CDR3 length equals 14 residues. Trimming pared 4 bases from V and 0 bases from J, leaving 11 bases between. CDR1 is SGHKS and CDR2 is YYEKEE in the germline V gene (reference sequence). The CDR3 DNA sequence: TGTGCCAGCAGCCTGCCGGACATCTCCTACGAGCAGTACTTC. It yields the protein CASSLPDISYEQYF.

This chain connects TRBV18 to TRBJ1-5, with D uncertain. V lost 3 bases to trimming and J lost 5 bases, with 8 bases between them. Germline assignment: CDR1 KGHSH and CDR2 LQKENI. The CDR3 extends over 13 amino acids. CDR3 DNA: TGTGCCAGCTCACCGGGCAGTGATCAGCCCCAGCATTTT. It translates to CASSPGSDQPQHF.

The rearrangement joins TRBV6-4 to TRBJ2-2, with 8 bases aligning to TRBD1. The germline V gene has CDR1 MRHNA and CDR2 SNTAGT. There are 14 residues in the CDR3. V lost 9 bases, J lost 1 base, and 4 bases stayed unmatched. CDR3 region: CASGQGVNTGELFF. The CDR3 DNA reads as TGTGCCAGTGGACAGGGTGTGAACACCGGGGAGCTGTTTTTT.

The sample holds one count of this clone. The CDR3 region has the DNA TGTGCCAGCGGTGGAGTCCCCCCCGGGGAGCTGTTTTTT. It codes for CASGGVPPGELFF. The V gene is TRBV9, the J gene TRBJ2-2; D unclear. The V gene lost 7 bases and the J gene lost 6 bases, with 13 bases spanning the gap. This CDR3 region has 13 residues. The germline V gene has CDR1 SGDLS and CDR2 YYNGEE.

The chain recombines TRBV2 with TRBJ1-2, with 9 nucleotides matching TRBD1. Germline V lookup: CDR1 SNHLY, CDR2 FYNNEI. The length of the CDR3 is 13 residues. V was pared by 9 bases and J by 1 base, with 3 bases of the junction left unmatched. The CDR3 loop reads CARRGQGNYGYTF. Written as DNA, the CDR3 is TGTGCCAGGAGGGGACAGGGTAACTATGGCTACACCTTC.

Here the CDR3 reads CASSLDRGSNTEAFF. CDR3 DNA: TGCGCCAGCAGCCTTGACAGGGGATCTAACACTGAAGCTTTCTTT. The chain carries TRBV5-1 and TRBJ1-1; 8 bases line up with TRBD1. The CDR3 consists of 15 residues. With 4 bases clipped from V and 2 bases from J, the junction kept 7 bases outside the gene matches. CDR1 and CDR2 from the germline V gene are SGHRS and YFSETQ.

The rearrangement uses TRBV6-5 and TRBJ1-1; D ambiguous. This CDR3 is 12 amino acids long. V lost 6 bases to trimming and J lost 7 bases, with 12 bases between them. CDR1 is MNHEY and CDR2 is SVGAGI in the germline V gene. Here the CDR3 reads CASSRPAGEAFF. CDR3 DNA: TGTGCCAGCAGCCGCCCAGCGGGTGAAGCTTTCTTT.

The V call is TRBV12-2, the J call TRBJ1-2; the table's D gene call, TRBD1, was not cross checked with the DNA. TRBV12-2 is marked as a pseudogene. This CDR3 contains 16 residues. CDR3 protein: CASRLELGPGDYGYTF. CDR3 sequence (DNA): TGTGCAAGTCGCTTAGAGCTAGGACCAGGGGACTATGGCTACACCTTC.

This clone was counted a few times. This chain links TRBV19 with TRBJ1-5; D is possibly TRBD1 (5 bases). There are 16 residues in the CDR3. Per the germline V gene, CDR1 is LNHDA and CDR2 is SQIVND (reference sequence). V was pared by 7 bases and J by 3 bases, with 19 bases between. The DNA for the CDR3 is TGTGCCAGTATGCCGGGGGAGGCTGCCAACAATCAGCCCCAGCATTTT. This codes for CASMPGEAANNQPQHF.

This clone was seen just once. The chain links TRBV11-2 to TRBJ1-4; 8 bases agree with TRBD1. There are 15 residues in the CDR3. The V gene's germline CDR1 is SGHAT and CDR2 FQNNGV. The V segment lost 1 base and the J segment 7 bases; nucleotides outside the gene matches: 5. This CDR3 reads CASSLGQGIGEKLFF. The CDR3 region has the DNA TGTGCCAGCAGCTTAGGACAGGGGATTGGTGAAAAACTGTTTTTT.

The chain uses TRBV11-2 and TRBJ2-3; possibly TRBD2 for D (6 bases). Per the germline V gene, CDR1 is SGHAT and CDR2 is FQNNGV. Trimming stripped 4 bases from V and 2 bases from J, with 10 bases between. The CDR3 runs 14 residues. The CDR3 here is CASSSGLITDTQYF. The CDR3 region has the DNA TGTGCCAGCAGCTCGGGACTGATCACAGATACGCAGTATTTT.

The gene calls are TRBV30 and TRBJ1-5, with unresolved D. The CDR3 contains 12 residues. Trimming removed 0 bases at V and 5 bases at J, with 5 bases between. The germline V gene encodes CDR1 GTSNPN and CDR2 SVGIG (reference sequence). This CDR3 is CAWSVLDQPQHF. The CDR3 region has the DNA TGTGCCTGGAGTGTACTAGATCAGCCCCAGCATTTT. Using reference TRBV30 and TRBJ1-5 for the parts outside the CDR3, the full variable domain is SQTIHQWPATLVQPVGSPLSLECTVEGTSNPNLYWYRQAAGRGLQLLFYSVGIGQISSEVPQNLSASRPQDRQFILSSKKLLLSDSGFYLCAWSVLDQPQHFGDGTRLSIL.

Here the CDR3 reads CASSLGANSNQPQHF. The DNA of the CDR3 is TGCGCCAGCAGCTTGGGGGCAAATAGCAATCAGCCCCAGCATTTT. The rearrangement uses TRBV5-1 and TRBJ1-5, with unresolved D. V was shortened by 0 bases and J by 0 bases, with 7 bases between the two germline ends. CDR3 length equals 15 residues. Per the germline V gene, CDR1 is SGHRS and CDR2 is YFSETQ.

V usage is TRBV7-9 and J usage is TRBJ1-4; tentatively, D is TRBD1 (6 bases). V was clipped by 0 bases and J by 5 bases, with 13 bases between them. The CDR3 length is 16 residues. Germline V gene sequence: CDR1 SEHNR, CDR2 FQNEAQ (reference sequence). Here the CDR3 DNA reads TGTGCCAGCAGCTTAGCGACGACAGGACGGAATGAAAAACTGTTTTTT. The encoded protein is CASSLATTGRNEKLFF.

The CDR3 here is CSVYEGATNEKLFF. The CDR3 DNA reads TGCAGCGTATATGAAGGGGCAACTAATGAAAAACTGTTTTTT. The chain couples TRBV29-1 to TRBJ1-4; D is possibly TRBD1 (5 bases). V lost 6 bases and J lost 0, with 11 bases in between. Per the germline V gene, CDR1 is SQVTM and CDR2 is ANQGSEA. This CDR3 is built from 14 residues.

For the CDR3, the DNA is TGTGCCAGCAGCTCCGACAGGGGCTATAATTCACCCCTCCACTTT. Its translation is CASSSDRGYNSPLHF. The V and J genes are TRBV7-9 and TRBJ1-6, with 8 bases fitting TRBD1. V was pared by 4 bases and J by 3 bases, with 2 bases of the junction left unmatched. This CDR3 has 15 amino acids. Germline CDR1 and CDR2: SEHNR and FQNEAQ (reference sequence).

The chain has TRBV3-1 (or the pseudogene TRBV3-2) and TRBJ2-1, with 10 bases fitting TRBD2. V shed 4 bases, J shed 9 bases, and the junction held 9 bases outside the gene matches. The length of the CDR3 is 15 residues. Germline V lookup: CDR1 LGHDT, CDR2 YNNKEL (reference sequence). The CDR3 reads CASSPSGRASGEQFF. The CDR3 DNA sequence: TGTGCCAGCAGCCCAAGCGGGAGGGCCTCGGGTGAGCAGTTCTTC.